What follows is one T cell receptor (beta chain) and its context. Its cognate antigen is unknown. Germline values: CDR1 SGHAT, CDR2 FQNNGV. This CDR3 comprises 16 residues. The junction had 5 bases not matched to a gene; V was cut back by 1 base and J by 4 bases. This specimen belongs to a study of shared clonotypes between healthy human individuals. At a deep level, the assay was run. Libraries were prepared by immunoSEQ multiplex PCR; TCRdb keeps only in-frame clonotypes and omits some of them. Of around 88,000 clones listed, 68% are singletons. The study's findings and limits: Approximately 4.6% of naive CD4 clonotypes were shared across a handful of donors.

The chain combines TRBV11-2 with TRBJ2-1; 9 nucleotides agree with TRBD2. This clonotype was obtained from a man aged 25 to 40 in good health. Sequencing was carried out using memory CD8+ T cells sorted from blood. Subset: CD45RO+ cells pooled with CCR7-negative TemRA cells. The DNA of the CDR3 is TGTGCCAGCAGCTTAGTTGCGGGAGGGGGTTACAATGAGCAGTTCTTC. This encodes CASSLVAGGGYNEQFF. Using reference TRBV11-2 and TRBJ2-1 for the parts outside the CDR3, the full variable domain is EAGVAQSPRYKIIEKRQSVAFWCNPISGHATLYWYQQILGQGPKLLIQFQNNGVVDDSQLPKDRFSAERLKGVDSTLKIQPAKLEDSAVYLCASSLVAGGGYNEQFFGPGTRLTVL.